Listed here are 8 T cell receptor beta chains from one sample, sequenced in a study of T cell repertoires in cytomegalovirus infection (dated by TCRdb to between 2018 and 2020). The listed sequencing device is Illumina HiSeq 1500. Starting from the raw public reads, TCRdb applied fastp trimming at Q25, assembled clones with MiXCR and retained in-frame beta chains. Every CDR3 protein is listed once, alongside the most common genes and DNA of its rows. For this sample there are almost 550,000 distinct CDR3 sequences; more than 15% appear just once. Around 25% of the sample belongs to the ten largest clones. Sequencing used CD8+ T cells from PBMCs. The receptors were gathered from a human donor in good health (CMV status not recorded). Some clones in this sample may be carry-over from other donors' samples.

Ten or more counts support this clonotype. This chain joins TRBV12-3 or TRBV12-4 and TRBJ1-1; D unclear. The V gene lost 5 bases and the J gene lost 5 bases, with 6 bases spanning the gap. The CDR3 extends over 11 amino acids. The CDR3 region is CASSTLTEAFF. The CDR3 coding sequence is TGTGCCAGCAGTACGCTAACTGAAGCTTTCTTT.

This clonotype was detected many times. The V and J genes are TRBV27 and TRBJ1-4; D not resolved. V shed 5 bases and J shed 6 bases, with 16 bases lying between them. The CDR3 sequence is 15 residues long. Germline values: CDR1 MNHEY, CDR2 SMNVEV (reference sequence). CDR3: CASSRSGGPDEKLFF. The CDR3 DNA sequence: TGTGCCAGCAGTCGCTCCGGAGGGCCGGATGAAAAACTGTTTTTT.

The V gene is TRBV4-1, the J gene TRBJ1-6, with D tentatively TRBD1 (5 bases). The V gene lost 4 bases and the J gene lost 2 bases, with 12 bases spanning the gap. This CDR3 has 16 residues. CDR1 MGHRA and CDR2 YSYEKL come from the germline V gene. CDR3 DNA sequence: TGCGCCAGCAGCCCCTCGGGGGGAACCTATAATTCACCCCTCCACTTT. Protein sequence: CASSPSGGTYNSPLHF.

In this sample, this clonotype turned up many times. The chain joins TRBV25-1 to TRBJ2-7, with D perhaps matching TRBD1 or TRBD2 (5 bases each). V gave up 8 bases and J gave up 3 bases, with 17 bases separating them. This CDR3 is built from 14 residues. CDR1 and CDR2 (germline): MGHDK, SYGVNS. CDR3 loop: CASRPQGTLYEQYF. As DNA, the CDR3 is TGTGCCAGCCGCCCCCAAGGGACCCTCTACGAGCAGTACTTC.

There are many counts of this clonotype. CDR3 sequence reads: CASSYSREGANYGYTF. The CDR3 coding sequence is TGTGCCAGCAGTTACTCGAGGGAGGGGGCAAACTATGGCTACACCTTC. This chain connects TRBV6-6 to TRBJ1-2, with 7 nucleotides matching TRBD1. The V gene end was trimmed by 0 bases and the J gene end by 2 bases; junction bases not matched to a gene: 6. CDR3 length: 16 amino acids. Per the germline V gene, CDR1 is MNHNY and CDR2 is SVGAGI (reference sequence).

This clonotype was seen ten or more times. DNA for the CDR3: TGTGCCAGCATGGTAAGGGACAGCAACTACAATGAGCAGTTCTTC. It translates to CASMVRDSNYNEQFF. The V gene is TRBV6-1, the J gene TRBJ2-1; 7 bases match TRBD1. J lost 3 bases, V lost 7 bases, and 9 bases had no gene match. The CDR3 length is 15 residues. Looked up from germline, CDR1 is MNHNS and CDR2 is SASEGT.

Ten or more counts support this clonotype. V usage is TRBV7-9 and J usage is TRBJ2-7; no clear D gene. Trimming took off 3 bases at V and 3 bases at J, with 15 bases between the two ends. Germline V gene sequence: CDR1 SEHNR, CDR2 FQNEAQ (reference sequence). The CDR3 has 15 residues. The chain's CDR3 is CASSLRTEFNYEQYF. For the CDR3, the DNA is TGTGCCAGCAGCTTGCGCACAGAGTTTAACTACGAGCAGTACTTC.

Details on this clonotype: A much more abundant neighbour one base away suggests this may be a read error. The conserved final phenylalanine or tryptophan is absent from the CDR3, which likely points to a read error. The chain is built from TRBV7-9 and TRBJ2-7; D remains ambiguous. Trimming shortened V by 4 bases and J by 7 bases, and 14 bases separated the two germline ends. The length of the CDR3 is 13 residues. The germline V gene encodes CDR1 SEHNR and CDR2 FQNEAQ (reference sequence). CDR3 coding DNA: TGTGCCAGCAGCTCAACTCTTCCTGGGGAGCAGTACTTA. Protein: CASSSTLPGEQYL.